This T cell receptor (beta chain) was sequenced in a study of blood T cell repertoires in COVID-19. About the research overall: From T cells, B-cell-depleted T cells, or PBMCs came the material, which was cDNA or gDNA.

Trimming left V 2 bases short and J 0 bases short, with 17 bases between. The germline gives CDR1 SGHRS, CDR2 YFSETQ. This CDR3 contains 17 residues. Produced via immunoSEQ multiplex PCR; TCRdb's table is partial and in-frame only. The data show roughly 500,000 clones, approximately 86% seen once. The sequenced sample was PBMCs or T cells enriched from blood (not recorded which). This receptor was identified in a woman between 55 and 75 years old who had recovered from COVID-19. The V gene is TRBV5-1, the J gene TRBJ1-1, with TRBD1 as a possible D gene (5 bases). The DNA of the CDR3 is TGCGCCAGCAGCTTTATACAGGCAGACAACATGAACACTGAAGCTTTCTTT. Translated, it gives CASSFIQADNMNTEAFF.